This T cell receptor beta chain appears in the sequencing data of a study of cytomegalovirus exposure and HLA in healthy donors. PCR was performed using 60 Vbeta and 13 Jbeta primers. Only in-frame clones appear in the TCRdb table, and some are missing; sequencing was by immunoSEQ multiplex PCR. Of about 170,000 clones listed, approximately 73% are singletons. Study conclusions and caveats: V- and J-gene trimming in TCR beta was tied to a missense DCLRE1C variant by an analysis performed later.

Points on this clone: Its antigen remains unknown.

The receptor's source is a woman between 18 and 29 years old in good health and CMV-seropositive. Material for sequencing was PBMCs.

CDR3 in amino acids: CASSLRTSYEQYF. The CDR3 bases are TGTGCCAGCAGCTTGAGGACATCCTACGAGCAGTACTTC. The chain recombines TRBV13 with TRBJ2-5; possibly TRBD1 for D (5 bases). The end of the DNA is better explained by TRBJ2-7, so the J call may be wrong. This CDR3 is 13 amino acids long. Germline values: CDR1 PRHDT, CDR2 FYEKMQ (reference sequence).